The 8 T cell receptor beta chains below all came from one sample that was sequenced in a study of T cell responses to AZD1222 COVID-19 vaccine. TCRdb keeps only in-frame clones here, not all; method: immunoSEQ multiplex PCR. The sample lists 75,000 to 90,000 clones, approximately 90% occurring once. Sequenced here: peripheral blood, sampled 28 days after the second AZD1222 dose. The receptors originated from an adult who received the AZD1222 COVID-19 vaccine.

CDR3 sequence: CASSIEWGAYQPQHF. In nucleotides, the CDR3 is TGTGCCAGTAGTATAGAATGGGGGGCGTATCAGCCCCAGCATTTT. The chain carries TRBV19 and TRBJ1-5; tentative D call: TRBD1 (6 bases). The CDR3 extends over 15 amino acids. The V gene's germline CDR1 is LNHDA and CDR2 SQIVND (reference sequence). V lost 0 bases and J lost 5, with 11 bases in between.

The chain is built from TRBV28 and TRBJ1-1, with 7 bases matching TRBD1. Germline loops: CDR1 MDHEN, CDR2 SYDVKM. Losses at the gene ends were 6 bases for V and 3 bases for J; bases not matched to a gene: 10. The CDR3 contains 15 residues. CDR3 in DNA: TGTGCCAGCAGCCTAGACAGGGAGCGGGACACTGAAGCTTTCTTT. This translates into CASSLDRERDTEAFF. The full variable domain, completed using reference TRBV28 and TRBJ1-1, is DVKVTQSSRYLVKRTGEKVFLECVQDMDHENMFWYRQDPGLGLRLIYFSYDVKMKEKGDIPEGYSVSREKKERFSLILESASTNQTSMYLCASSLDRERDTEAFFGQGTRLTVV.

The rearrangement uses TRBV29-1 and TRBJ2-7, with 8 bases identical to TRBD1. Per the germline V gene, CDR1 is SQVTM and CDR2 is ANQGSEA. With V trimmed by 7 bases and J by 4 bases, 12 bases remained unmatched. This CDR3 is built from 14 residues. CDR3 residues: CSAHSTRGRYEQYF. The CDR3 nucleotides read TGCAGCGCCCACAGTACCAGGGGGCGGTACGAGCAGTACTTC.

The chain combines TRBV5-1 with TRBJ2-1, with D perhaps TRBD1 or TRBD2 (7 bases each). This CDR3 spans 17 amino acids. Germline values: CDR1 SGHRS, CDR2 YFSETQ. The V and J ends lost 0 bases and 7 bases respectively, with 20 bases between them. CDR3 region: CASSLGFLGQRGNEQFF. CDR3 sequence (DNA): TGCGCCAGCAGCTTGGGCTTCCTGGGACAGCGGGGAAATGAGCAGTTCTTC.

The sample holds one count of this clone. The chain joins TRBV5-5 to TRBJ2-7; 8 bases fit TRBD2. Trimming cost V 4 bases and J 6 bases; bases outside gene matches: 12. This CDR3 has 15 amino acids. Looked up from germline, CDR1 is SGHKS and CDR2 is YYEKEE (reference sequence). CDR3 protein: CASSPSPGLDSEQYF. CDR3 sequence (DNA): TGTGCCAGCAGCCCCTCCCCGGGACTAGATTCCGAGCAGTACTTC.

In this sample, this clone turned up once. V is TRBV9 and J is TRBJ2-2; 8 nucleotides align to TRBD2. Per germline, CDR1 SGDLS and CDR2 YYNGEE. V gave up 4 bases and J gave up 0 bases; unmatched junction bases: 8. CDR3 length: 17 amino acids. This CDR3 is CASSRGAGGANTGELFF. In nucleotides, the CDR3 is TGTGCCAGCAGCCGGGGGGCGGGAGGCGCGAACACCGGGGAGCTGTTTTTT.

The J gene is TRBJ1-1, the V gene TRBV18; 7 bases agree with TRBD1. The CDR3 has 14 residues. Losses at the gene ends were 6 bases for V and 6 bases for J; bases not matched to a gene: 10. Germline CDR1 reads KGHSH; CDR2 reads LQKENI. The CDR3, as DNA: TGTGCCAGCTCCGAAACAACAGGGGAACCTGAAGCTTTCTTT. Amino acid sequence: CASSETTGEPEAFF. The variable domain in full, completed from reference TRBV18 and TRBJ1-1, reads NAGVMQNPRHLVRRRGQEARLRCSPMKGHSHVYWYRQLPEEGLKFMVYLQKENIIDESGMPKERFSAEFPKEGPSILRIQQVVRGDSAAYFCASSETTGEPEAFFGQGTRLTVV.

This clone was found once. CDR3 DNA sequence: TGTGCCAGCAGTTTAACCTACGGGACAGGGGCTGGCTACACCTTC. Translated: CASSLTYGTGAGYTF. V gene TRBV27 combines with J gene TRBJ1-2, with TRBD1 identical over 10 bases. The CDR3 runs 15 residues. Losses at the gene ends were 2 bases for V and 7 bases for J; bases not matched to a gene: 7. The germline V gene has CDR1 MNHEY and CDR2 SMNVEV (reference sequence).